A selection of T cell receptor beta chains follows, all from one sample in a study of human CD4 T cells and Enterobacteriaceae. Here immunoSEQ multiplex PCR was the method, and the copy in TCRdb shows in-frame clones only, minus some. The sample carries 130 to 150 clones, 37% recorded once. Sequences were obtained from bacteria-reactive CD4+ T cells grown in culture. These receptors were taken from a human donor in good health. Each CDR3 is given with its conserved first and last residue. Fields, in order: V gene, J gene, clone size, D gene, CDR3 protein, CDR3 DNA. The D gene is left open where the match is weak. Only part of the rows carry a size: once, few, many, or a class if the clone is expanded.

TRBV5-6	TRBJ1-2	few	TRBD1	CASSLGTGGYTF	TGTGCCAGCAGCTTGGGGACAGGGGGCTACACCTTC
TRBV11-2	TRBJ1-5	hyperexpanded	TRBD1	CASSLDRGQPQHF	TGTGCCAGCAGCTTAGACAGGGGGCAGCCCCAGCATTTT
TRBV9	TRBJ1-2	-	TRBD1	CASSWGQGNYGYTF	TGTGCCAGCAGCTGGGGACAGGGAAACTATGGCTACACCTTC
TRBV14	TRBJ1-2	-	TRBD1	CASSPGQGNYGYTF	TGTGCCAGCAGCCCCGGACAGGGAAACTATGGCTACACCTTC
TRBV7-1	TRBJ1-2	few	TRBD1	CASSPGQGNYGYTF	TGTGCCAGCAGCCCCGGACAGGGAAACTATGGCTACACCTTC
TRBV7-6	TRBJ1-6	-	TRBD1	CASSQRQGVANSPLHF	TGTGCCAGCAGCCAACGCCAGGGGGTAGCTAATTCACCCCTCCACTTT
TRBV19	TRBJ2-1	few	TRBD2	CASSTPSGRQNNEQFF	TGTGCCAGTAGTACGCCTAGCGGGAGGCAGAACAATGAGCAGTTCTTC
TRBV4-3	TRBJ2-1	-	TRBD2	CASSQGLAHHEQFF	TGCGCCAGCAGCCAAGGACTAGCACATCATGAGCAGTTCTTC
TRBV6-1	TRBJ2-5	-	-	CASSGIQHQETQYF	TGTGCCAGCAGCGGGATTCAGCACCAAGAGACCCAGTACTTC
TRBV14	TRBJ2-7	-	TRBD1	CASSSLRDRHNLYEQYF	TGTGCCAGCAGTTCCCTCCGGGACAGGCACAACCTCTACGAGCAGTACTTC
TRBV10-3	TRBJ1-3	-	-	CAIRPDTSSGNTIYF	TGTGCCATCCGCCCGGACACCAGCTCTGGAAACACCATATATTTT
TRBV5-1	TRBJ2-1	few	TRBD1	CASSGRGQGQVNEQFF	TGCGCCAGCAGCGGGCGCGGACAGGGGCAAGTGAATGAGCAGTTCTTC
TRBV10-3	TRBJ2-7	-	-	CAIRDPTGTGSYEQYF	TGTGCCATCAGGGACCCGACCGGGACGGGATCCTACGAGCAGTACTTC
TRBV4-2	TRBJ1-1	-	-	CASSQELVNTEAFF	TGTGCCAGCAGCCAAGAGTTGGTGAACACTGAAGCTTTCTTT
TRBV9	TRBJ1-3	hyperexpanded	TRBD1	CASSWGQSSGNTIYF	TGTGCCAGCAGCTGGGGACAGAGCTCTGGAAACACCATATATTTT
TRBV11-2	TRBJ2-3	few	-	CASTEPLSGGGADTQYF	TGTGCCAGCACCGAGCCCCTCTCCGGGGGCGGAGCAGATACGCAGTATTTT
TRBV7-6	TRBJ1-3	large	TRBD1	CASSTTGGSSGNTIYF	TGTGCCAGCAGTACCACAGGGGGAAGCTCTGGAAACACCATATATTTT
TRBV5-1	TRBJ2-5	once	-	CASSFGQIQETQYF	TGCGCCAGCAGCTTCGGACAGATCCAAGAGACCCAGTACTTC
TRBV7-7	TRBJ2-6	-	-	CASSARSQSRANVLTF	TGTGCCAGCAGCGCACGGTCACAAAGTCGGGCCAACGTCCTGACTTTC
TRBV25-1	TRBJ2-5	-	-	CASSRQYQETQYF	TGTGCCAGCAGCCGACAGTACCAAGAGACCCAGTACTTC
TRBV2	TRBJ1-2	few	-	CASKKGIDSEGYTF	TGTGCCAGCAAGAAAGGAATTGACTCGGAGGGCTACACCTTC
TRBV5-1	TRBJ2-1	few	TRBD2	CASSPGTSSGNEQFF	TGCGCCAGCAGCCCGGGGACTAGCAGCGGCAATGAGCAGTTCTTC
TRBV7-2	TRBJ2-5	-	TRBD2	CASSLGTSLQETQYF	TGTGCCAGCAGCCTAGGGACTAGCTTACAAGAGACCCAGTACTTC
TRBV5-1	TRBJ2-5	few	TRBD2	CASGGTGLEETQYF	TGCGCCAGCGGCGGAACGGGACTAGAAGAGACCCAGTACTTC
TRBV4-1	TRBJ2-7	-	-	CASSQDKSSYEQYF	TGCGCCAGCAGCCAAGACAAGAGCTCCTACGAGCAGTACTTC
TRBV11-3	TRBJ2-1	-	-	CASSLVGQFF	TGTGCCAGCAGCTTAGTTGGTCAGTTCTTC
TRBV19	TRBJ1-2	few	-	CASSIRSYGYTF	TGTGCCAGTAGTATCAGGAGCTATGGCTACACCTTC
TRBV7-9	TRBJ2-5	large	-	CASSLGLALQETQYF	TGTGCCAGCAGCTTAGGGCTGGCACTCCAAGAGACCCAGTACTTC